This T cell receptor (beta chain) was recovered during a study of cytomegalovirus exposure and HLA in healthy donors. Findings of the study overall: Reports indicated that the classifier achieved high specificity and sensitivity in diagnosing cytomegalovirus status. Altogether, 150 to 200 TCR beta chains were recorded as cytomegalovirus-associated. Despite most TCR sequences being rare, some public TCRs occurred in many donors.

Separate from the 666-subject first cohort, the roughly 110-subject validation cohort was the one that the donors belonged to. For this clone: Its specificity is unknown.

This CDR3 has 15 residues. Trimming took off 7 bases at V and 5 bases at J, with 20 bases between the two ends. Germline assignment: CDR1 MNHEY and CDR2 SVGAGI. Data came from immunoSEQ multiplex PCR; TCRdb stores just in-frame clones and leaves some out. The table shows about 220,000 clones, with around nine tenths occurring only once. The sample comprised PBMCs. The TCR was taken from a young woman in good health and CMV-seronegative. The V and J genes are TRBV6-5 and TRBJ2-5, with D possibly matching TRBD1 (6 bases). The CDR3 nucleotides read TGTGCCAGCATGGGGGCTTGGGGGATGAGGGAGACCCAGTACTTC. This encodes CASMGAWGMRETQYF.